Below, 8 T cell receptor beta chains from the same sample are listed, as sequenced in a study of blood T cell repertoires in COVID-19. Clones were sequenced by immunoSEQ multiplex PCR, and TCRdb holds only the in-frame ones, with some missing. The table shows about 100,000 clones, with approximately 69% occurring only once. The specimen sequenced was peripheral blood. The receptors come from a man older than 75 with acute or convalescent COVID-19.

This clone appeared a few times. The rearrangement links TRBV7-2 to TRBJ2-7; possibly TRBD2 for D (5 bases). From germline, CDR1 is SGHTA and CDR2 FQGNSA. CDR3 size: 14 residues. V lost 5 bases, J lost 3 bases, and 14 bases lay in between. As DNA, the CDR3 is TGTGCCAGCAGCCTCCGCTTCGGAGGCTACGAGCAGTACTTC. It translates to CASSLRFGGYEQYF.

The chain joins TRBV29-1 to TRBJ2-5, with D perhaps matching TRBD1 (6 bases). V lost 4 bases and J lost 9, with 18 bases in between. CDR1 and CDR2 (germline): SQVTM, ANQGSEA. The CDR3 length is 13 residues. The CDR3 nucleotides are TGCAGCGTTGGGGCGGGCAGGGGCGAGGCCCAGTACTTC. This gives the protein CSVGAGRGEAQYF. Based on the CDR3 plus reference TRBV29-1 and TRBJ2-5, the full variable domain is SAVISQKPSRDICQRGTSLTIQCQVDSQVTMMFWYRQQPGQSLTLIATANQGSEATYESGFVIDKFPISRPNLTFSTLTVSNMSPEDSSIYLCSVGAGRGEAQYFGPGTRLLVL.

In DNA, the CDR3 is TGTGCCAGCAGCTTAGCAGTCGCCCCCGGGTTAAACACCATATATTTT. Encoded protein: CASSLAVAPGLNTIYF. The chain combines TRBV7-8 with TRBJ1-3, with D uncertain. V was cut by 0 bases and J by 6 bases, with 15 bases left in between. The CDR3 is 16 amino acids. In germline, CDR1 is SGHVS, CDR2 FQNEAQ. Together with reference TRBV7-8 and TRBJ1-3, the CDR3 gives the full variable domain: GAGVSQSPRYKVAKRGQDVALRCDPISGHVSLFWYQQALGQGPEFLTYFQNEAQLDKSGLPSDRFFAERPEGSVSTLKIQRTQQEDSAVYLCASSLAVAPGLNTIYFGEGSWLTVV.

The gene calls are TRBV29-1 and TRBJ1-5; tentatively, D is TRBD1 (5 bases). Trimming pared 4 bases from V and 3 bases from J, leaving 10 bases between. The CDR3 has 13 residues. Germline V gene data show CDR1 as SQVTM and CDR2 as ANQGSEA. Here the CDR3 reads CSVARQINQPQHF. As DNA, the CDR3 is TGCAGCGTTGCTCGACAGATCAATCAGCCCCAGCATTTT.

The chain is built from TRBV11-2 and TRBJ2-4; no clear D. Trimming removed 4 bases from V and 6 bases from J, with 10 bases in between. In germline, CDR1 is SGHAT, CDR2 FQNNGV. CDR3 length equals 13 residues. The CDR3 loop is CASSSTALNIQYF. CDR3 nucleotides: TGTGCCAGCAGCTCGACTGCTTTAAACATTCAGTACTTC. The variable domain in full, with the rest retrieved from reference TRBV11-2 and TRBJ2-4, is EAGVAQSPRYKIIEKRQSVAFWCNPISGHATLYWYQQILGQGPKLLIQFQNNGVVDDSQLPKDRFSAERLKGVDSTLKIQPAKLEDSAVYLCASSSTALNIQYFGAGTRLSVL.

The chain carries TRBV28 and TRBJ1-2; TRBD1 aligns across 9 bases. Germline loops: CDR1 MDHEN, CDR2 SYDVKM. Germline trimming cut 6 bases from V and 4 bases from J; bases unmatched to any gene: 9. The CDR3 totals 15 residues. CDR3 sequence (DNA): TGTGCCAGCAGCCCCGAAATGACAGGGGGCTATGGCTACACCTTC. It codes for CASSPEMTGGYGYTF.

The chain recombines TRBV5-6 with TRBJ1-2; no definite D call. The CDR3 has 13 residues. V was pared by 1 base and J by 0 bases, with 4 bases between. Germline lookup yields CDR1 SGHDT and CDR2 YYEEEE. This CDR3 reads CASSLYSNYGYTF. The CDR3, as DNA: TGTGCCAGCAGCTTGTATTCTAACTATGGCTACACCTTC. Looking up the rest from reference TRBV5-6 and TRBJ1-2 gives the full variable domain: DAGVTQSPTHLIKTRGQQVTLRCSPKSGHDTVSWYQQALGQGPQFIFQYYEEEERQRGNFPDRFSGHQFPNYSSELNVNALLLGDSALYLCASSLYSNYGYTFGSGTRLTVV.

This chain joins TRBV27 and TRBJ2-3; 12 bases are a match to TRBD2. Germline V gene lookup returns CDR1 MNHEY and CDR2 SMNVEV (reference sequence). CDR3 length: 17 residues. The V segment lost 4 bases and the J segment 0 bases; nucleotides outside the gene matches: 5. The CDR3 DNA sequence: TGTGCCAGCAGTTACCTACTAGCGGGAGGTAGCACAGATACGCAGTATTTT. It yields the protein CASSYLLAGGSTDTQYF.